This is a list of T cell receptor beta chains from one sample in a study of blood T cells in healthy people across ages. TCRdb re-called the 5' RACE reads with MiXCR, one entry per CDR3 protein. The sample carries 650,000 to 800,000 distinct CDR3 sequences, around 43% recorded once. What was sequenced was blood. These receptors came from a man aged 60-69 years in good health. Both conserved end residues are part of each CDR3. A D gene is named only where the DNA matches it firmly. Rows may omit the clone size; those that give it use once, few, many or a size class.

clone size: many
J gene: TRBJ2-3
V gene: TRBV7-7
D gene: NA
CDR3 protein: CASSLAEADTQYF
CDR3 DNA: TGTGCTAGCAGCTTAGCGGAAGCAGATACGCAGTATTTT

clone size: many
J gene: TRBJ2-1
V gene: TRBV30
D gene: TRBD2
CDR3 protein: CAWSITRTSGGHEQFF
CDR3 DNA: TGTGCCTGGAGTATTACCCGGACTAGCGGGGGCCATGAGCAGTTCTTC

clone size: NA
J gene: TRBJ1-1
V gene: TRBV4-3
D gene: TRBD1
CDR3 protein: CASSQGGPGQSYEAFF
CDR3 DNA: TGCGCCAGCAGCCAAGGAGGGCCGGGACAGAGTTATGAAGCTTTCTTT

clone size: few
J gene: TRBJ2-5
V gene: TRBV15
D gene: NA
CDR3 protein: CATSSYSTVQETQYF
CDR3 DNA: TGTGCCACCAGCAGTTATTCCACAGTTCAAGAGACCCAGTACTTC

clone size: few
J gene: TRBJ2-1
V gene: TRBV7-2
D gene: TRBD2
CDR3 protein: CASSSGTSGTYNEQFF
CDR3 DNA: TGTGCCAGCAGCTCTGGGACTAGCGGTACCTACAATGAGCAGTTCTTC

clone size: few
J gene: TRBJ1-2
V gene: TRBV29-1
D gene: TRBD1
CDR3 protein: CSVEGGTGSGYTF
CDR3 DNA: TGCAGCGTTGAAGGGGGGACAGGATCTGGCTACACCTTC

clone size: NA
J gene: TRBJ2-1
V gene: TRBV12-3/TRBV12-4
D gene: NA
CDR3 protein: CASRLTVNNEQFF
CDR3 DNA: TGTGCCAGCAGACTAACAGTAAACAATGAGCAGTTCTTC

clone size: many
J gene: TRBJ2-5
V gene: TRBV7-2
D gene: NA
CDR3 protein: CASSLFGVRETQYF
CDR3 DNA: TGTGCCAGCAGCTTATTTGGGGTGAGGGAGACCCAGTACTTC

clone size: NA
J gene: TRBJ2-7
V gene: TRBV5-1
D gene: NA
CDR3 protein: CASSLSDSEQYF
CDR3 DNA: TGCGCCAGCAGCTTATCCGACTCTGAGCAGTACTTC

clone size: NA
J gene: TRBJ2-2
V gene: TRBV20-1
D gene: NA
CDR3 protein: CSAGPGTGELFF
CDR3 DNA: TGCAGTGCGGGCCCCGGCACCGGGGAGCTGTTTTTT

clone size: NA
J gene: TRBJ1-1
V gene: TRBV7-2
D gene: TRBD1
CDR3 protein: CASSPRDRGSTEAFF
CDR3 DNA: TGTGCCAGCAGCCCGAGGGACAGGGGGAGCACTGAAGCTTTCTTT

clone size: few
J gene: TRBJ1-5
V gene: TRBV5-1
D gene: NA
CDR3 protein: CASSLELSGSQPQHF
CDR3 DNA: TGCGCCAGCAGCTTGGAGTTGTCAGGGAGTCAGCCCCAGCATTTT

clone size: NA
J gene: TRBJ2-5
V gene: TRBV7-9
D gene: NA
CDR3 protein: CASSYPRGGEETQYF
CDR3 DNA: TGTGCCAGCAGCTACCCTCGAGGAGGTGAAGAGACCCAGTACTTC

clone size: few
J gene: TRBJ2-3
V gene: TRBV4-3
D gene: TRBD2
CDR3 protein: CASSQEPTSGGAKDTQYF
CDR3 DNA: TGCGCCAGCAGCCAAGAACCCACTAGCGGGGGGGCCAAGGATACGCAGTATTTT

clone size: NA
J gene: TRBJ2-2
V gene: TRBV5-6
D gene: NA
CDR3 protein: CATWGTGGTGELFF
CDR3 DNA: TGTGCCACTTGGGGCACCGGTGGGACCGGGGAGCTGTTTTTT

clone size: NA
J gene: TRBJ2-2
V gene: TRBV9
D gene: TRBD1
CDR3 protein: CASSVAGTGVTGELFF
CDR3 DNA: TGTGCCAGCAGCGTAGCCGGGACAGGGGTGACCGGGGAGCTGTTTTTT

clone size: NA
J gene: TRBJ1-2
V gene: TRBV5-5
D gene: NA
CDR3 protein: CASSSPTGVYGYTF
CDR3 DNA: TGTGCCAGCAGCTCGCCGACGGGCGTCTATGGCTACACCTTC

clone size: once
J gene: TRBJ2-1
V gene: TRBV6-1
D gene: NA
CDR3 protein: CASSEVSRPRFF
CDR3 DNA: TGTGCCAGCAGTGAAGTCTCTAGGCCTCGGTTCTTC

clone size: NA
J gene: TRBJ2-7
V gene: TRBV18
D gene: TRBD1
CDR3 protein: CASSTIGTGGYEQYF
CDR3 DNA: TGTGCCAGCTCGACTATAGGGACAGGGGGCTACGAGCAGTACTTC

clone size: NA
J gene: TRBJ1-1
V gene: TRBV4-3
D gene: NA
CDR3 protein: CASSPGVRMNTEAFF
CDR3 DNA: TGCGCCAGCAGCCCAGGGGTGAGAATGAACACTGAAGCTTTCTTT

clone size: NA
J gene: TRBJ2-4
V gene: TRBV5-1
D gene: NA
CDR3 protein: CASSLGQGIAKNIQYF
CDR3 DNA: TGCGCCAGCAGCTTGGGCCAAGGGATAGCCAAAAACATTCAGTACTTC

clone size: few
J gene: TRBJ2-3
V gene: TRBV10-2
D gene: TRBD1
CDR3 protein: CASTRTGVTDTQYF
CDR3 DNA: TGCGCCAGCACTAGGACAGGGGTTACGGATACGCAGTATTTT

clone size: many
J gene: TRBJ1-2
V gene: TRBV18
D gene: TRBD1
CDR3 protein: CASSPNEQGQGFGYTF
CDR3 DNA: TGTGCCAGCTCACCAAACGAGCAGGGACAGGGTTTTGGCTACACCTTC

clone size: few
J gene: TRBJ2-1
V gene: TRBV7-3
D gene: TRBD2
CDR3 protein: CASSSVRSPLTSQGNNEQFF
CDR3 DNA: TGTGCCAGCAGCTCAGTTAGAAGCCCACTGACTAGCCAGGGTAATAATGAGCAGTTCTTC

clone size: NA
J gene: TRBJ2-7
V gene: TRBV10-3
D gene: NA
CDR3 protein: CAVSEMAGTHEQYF
CDR3 DNA: TGTGCCGTCAGTGAAATGGCAGGGACCCACGAGCAGTACTTC

clone size: few
J gene: TRBJ2-3
V gene: TRBV15
D gene: NA
CDR3 protein: CATSREIGPDADTQYF
CDR3 DNA: TGTGCCACCAGCAGAGAGATAGGACCGGACGCAGATACGCAGTATTTT

clone size: NA
J gene: TRBJ2-5
V gene: TRBV7-2
D gene: NA
CDR3 protein: CASGRQSQETQYF
CDR3 DNA: TGTGCCAGCGGCAGACAGAGCCAAGAGACCCAGTACTTC

clone size: few
J gene: TRBJ2-1
V gene: TRBV6-2/TRBV6-3
D gene: NA
CDR3 protein: CASSLMNNEQFF
CDR3 DNA: TGTGCCAGCAGCCTCATGAACAATGAGCAGTTCTTC

clone size: NA
J gene: TRBJ1-2
V gene: TRBV2
D gene: NA
CDR3 protein: CASKQTFYGYTF
CDR3 DNA: TGTGCCAGCAAGCAGACCTTCTATGGCTACACCTTC

clone size: NA
J gene: TRBJ2-7
V gene: TRBV29-1
D gene: NA
CDR3 protein: CSAWTAAYEQYF
CDR3 DNA: TGCAGCGCCTGGACCGCAGCCTACGAGCAGTACTTC

clone size: NA
J gene: TRBJ1-4
V gene: TRBV7-8
D gene: NA
CDR3 protein: CASSSGSLNEKLFF
CDR3 DNA: TGTGCCAGCAGTTCAGGGTCTCTAAATGAAAAACTGTTTTTT

clone size: NA
J gene: TRBJ1-6
V gene: TRBV20-1
D gene: TRBD1
CDR3 protein: CSVPKSGTALPYNSPLHF
CDR3 DNA: TGCAGTGTTCCGAAATCCGGGACAGCGTTACCCTATAATTCACCCCTCCACTTT

clone size: NA
J gene: TRBJ2-7
V gene: TRBV29-1
D gene: NA
CDR3 protein: CSVEDRGRGNGEQYF
CDR3 DNA: TGCAGCGTTGAAGATCGTGGGAGGGGGAATGGCGAGCAGTACTTC

clone size: NA
J gene: TRBJ2-4
V gene: TRBV7-9
D gene: NA
CDR3 protein: CASSFRHSGEQYF
CDR3 DNA: TGTGCCAGCAGCTTCAGACACTCGGGTGAGCAGTACTTC

clone size: NA
J gene: TRBJ2-1
V gene: TRBV7-6
D gene: NA
CDR3 protein: CASSPRPGQNNEQFF
CDR3 DNA: TGTGCCAGCAGCCCAAGACCGGGGCAGAACAATGAGCAGTTCTTC

clone size: NA
J gene: TRBJ1-1
V gene: TRBV3-1
D gene: NA
CDR3 protein: CASSLPGRYTEAFF
CDR3 DNA: TGTGCCAGCAGCCTCCCCGGGAGGTACACTGAAGCTTTCTTT

clone size: few
J gene: TRBJ2-7
V gene: TRBV5-1
D gene: TRBD1
CDR3 protein: CASSSPGTGAYEQYF
CDR3 DNA: TGCGCCAGCAGCTCTCCCGGGACAGGGGCATACGAGCAGTACTTC

clone size: NA
J gene: TRBJ2-3
V gene: TRBV12-3/TRBV12-4
D gene: TRBD2
CDR3 protein: CASSFPEFATSGVGDTQYF
CDR3 DNA: TGTGCCAGCAGTTTCCCGGAGTTCGCGACTAGCGGGGTAGGAGATACGCAGTATTTT

clone size: few
J gene: TRBJ2-2
V gene: TRBV6-2/TRBV6-3
D gene: TRBD1
CDR3 protein: CASRPTGSTGELFF
CDR3 DNA: TGTGCCAGCAGGCCGACAGGGTCCACCGGGGAGCTGTTTTTT

clone size: NA
J gene: TRBJ2-3
V gene: TRBV21-1
D gene: NA
CDR3 protein: CASSKVPTLNTQYF
CDR3 DNA: TGTGCCAGCAGCAAAGTACCCACCCTCAATACGCAGTATTTT

clone size: NA
J gene: TRBJ2-7
V gene: TRBV7-2
D gene: NA
CDR3 protein: CASSVVQSYYEQYF
CDR3 DNA: TGTGCCAGCAGCGTAGTCCAGAGTTATTACGAGCAGTACTTC

clone size: NA
J gene: TRBJ1-1
V gene: TRBV6-5
D gene: NA
CDR3 protein: CASSQRQDSEAFF
CDR3 DNA: TGTGCCAGCAGTCAGAGGCAAGACAGCGAAGCTTTCTTT

clone size: NA
J gene: TRBJ2-1
V gene: TRBV7-2
D gene: TRBD2
CDR3 protein: CASSYVRGGPNEQFF
CDR3 DNA: TGTGCCAGCAGCTACGTCCGGGGGGGCCCCAATGAGCAGTTCTTC

clone size: NA
J gene: TRBJ1-1
V gene: TRBV29-1
D gene: NA
CDR3 protein: CSVEALLGLNTEAFF
CDR3 DNA: TGCAGCGTTGAAGCATTATTGGGGTTGAACACTGAAGCTTTCTTT

clone size: NA
J gene: TRBJ1-1
V gene: TRBV28
D gene: NA
CDR3 protein: CASSSEGSYTEAFF
CDR3 DNA: TGTGCCAGCAGCTCTGAGGGTTCTTACACTGAAGCTTTCTTT